This section outlines one T cell receptor beta chain sequence together with its context. A single record per CDR3 protein comes from TCRdb applying MiXCR to the 5' RACE reads. The data hold tens of thousands of distinct CDR3 sequences, with 15% observed a single time. This specimen comes from a study of early T cells in non-severe SARS-CoV-2 infection. The ends lost 5 bases at V and 0 bases at J; junction bases unmatched: 8. The CDR3 length is 15 residues. Germline V CDR1 and CDR2: SGHRS, YFSETQ. The specimen was whole blood. The sequence was obtained from an adult who was a healthcare worker with PCR-confirmed SARS-CoV-2 infection or an uninfected control (not recorded which). The chain carries TRBV5-1 and TRBJ2-7; 7 bases agree with TRBD1. CDR3 DNA: TGCGCCAGCAGTCCGGGACAGAGAAGCTCCTACGAGCAGTACTTC. Residues: CASSPGQRSSYEQYF.